The source of this T cell receptor beta chain is a study of shared clonotypes between healthy human individuals. About the research overall: Donors, aged 18 to 49, were a couple of women and a few men.

Using immunoSEQ multiplex PCR, the repertoire was profiled, and TCRdb retains in-frame clones only, with some absent. The repertoire holds around 600,000 clones, with approximately 95% as singletons. CD45RO-negative, CCR7-selected cells formed the naive CD8 fraction, which excluded terminally differentiated effector memory CD45RA+ cells. The specimen was naive CD8+ T cells sorted from blood. This receptor was taken from a woman aged 30 to 39 in good health.

CDR3 residues: CASSYLDAAFF. The CDR3 coding sequence is TGTGCCAGCAGTTACCTCGACGCCGCTTTCTTT. The chain couples TRBV6-5 to TRBJ1-1; no clear D. This CDR3 contains 11 residues. V lost 2 bases to trimming and J lost 11 bases, with 9 bases between them. The germline CDR1 and CDR2 sequences are MNHEY and SVGAGI.